This T cell receptor beta chain was recorded in a study of T cells in Graves' hyperthyroidism and ophthalmopathy. Subjects aged 18 to 65 presented with newly diagnosed hyperthyroidism of less than 2 months' duration. PBMCs were derived from approximately 10 ml fresh peripheral blood. Regarding the study as a whole: Ophthalmopathy, which appeared later, was predicted by the model a median 6.5 months before onset. Blood also carried most thyroid clonotypes expanded above 0.001.

The TCR beta CDR3 regions underwent amplification using RNA transcripts as the source. HTBI primers were the set used in a first-round RT-PCR of the TCR CDR3. TCRdb reanalysed the multiplex PCR reads using MiXCR and keeps one entry per CDR3 protein. The data hold hundreds of thousands of distinct CDR3 sequences, with 14% observed a single time. On this clonotype itself: Its specificity is unknown.

From germline, CDR1 is LGHDT and CDR2 YNNKEL (reference sequence). The CDR3 is 16 residues long. Unmatched junction bases numbered 15, after V lost 4 bases and J lost 9 bases. The sequencing input was blood. The clonotype comes from a woman between 18 and 29 years old with Graves' hyperthyroidism. The gene calls are TRBV3-1 and TRBJ2-1, with 7 nucleotides matching TRBD2. The CDR3 spells CASSPSRGRAISEQFF. The CDR3 DNA follows: TGTGCCAGCAGCCCGTCTCGTGGGAGGGCGATCTCTGAGCAGTTCTTC.